A single sample gave rise to the 28 T cell receptor beta chains below, sequenced in a study of cytomegalovirus exposure and HLA in healthy donors. The method was immunoSEQ multiplex PCR; TCRdb's version includes in-frame clones alone and lacks a portion of them. This sample has 200,000 to 250,000 clones; about nine tenths occur once, and the top ten carry more than 0.85%. The specimen sequenced was PBMCs. These receptors came from a woman under 30 in good health and CMV-seronegative.

This sequence joins TRBV7-9 and TRBJ2-5, with D perhaps TRBD2 (5 bases). CDR1 and CDR2 (germline): SEHNR, FQNEAQ (reference sequence). The CDR3 spans 13 residues. Trimming took off 0 bases at V and 5 bases at J, with 7 bases between the two ends. This CDR3 reads CASSLAGAETQYF. The DNA of the CDR3 is TGTGCCAGCAGCTTAGCGGGAGCGGAGACCCAGTACTTC.

The genes are TRBV7-8 and TRBJ2-7; D is perhaps TRBD2 (5 bases). The CDR3 sequence is 13 residues long. Trimming took off 5 bases at V and 6 bases at J, with 14 bases between the two ends. Germline CDR1 reads SGHVS; CDR2 reads FQNEAQ. The CDR3 DNA follows: TGTGCCAGCAGCCCTCGGACTCTTCCCGAGCAGTACTTC. This encodes CASSPRTLPEQYF.

The chain employs TRBV4-1 and TRBJ1-2; possibly TRBD1 for D (6 bases). Trimming left V 1 base short and J 4 bases short, with 16 bases between. The CDR3 loop spans 16 amino acids. Germline lookup yields CDR1 MGHRA and CDR2 YSYEKL. CDR3 residues: CASSQAQQGRAYGYTF. The CDR3 DNA follows: TGCGCCAGCAGCCAAGCACAACAGGGACGCGCCTATGGCTACACCTTC.

This chain joins TRBV7-6 and TRBJ2-2; D possibly corresponds to TRBD1 (6 bases). CDR3 length: 21 amino acids. Trimming took 2 bases from V and 0 from J, leaving 25 bases between them. Germline V CDR1 and CDR2: SGHVS, FNYEAQ. This CDR3 reads CASSLSSQTGGSAANTGELFF. CDR3 bases: TGTGCCAGCAGCTTATCATCTCAGACAGGTGGCTCAGCCGCGAACACCGGGGAGCTGTTTTTT. Looking up the rest from reference TRBV7-6 and TRBJ2-2 gives the full variable domain: GAGVSQSPRYKVTKRGQDVALRCDPISGHVSLYWYRQALGQGPEFLTYFNYEAQQDKSGLPNDRFSAERPEGSISTLTIQRTEQRDSAMYRCASSLSSQTGGSAANTGELFFGEGSRLTVL.

This rearrangement joins TRBV6-6 to TRBJ2-1, with 8 bases aligning to TRBD1. The CDR3 totals 12 residues. Unmatched junction bases numbered 3, after V lost 5 bases and J lost 9 bases. From germline, CDR1 is MNHNY and CDR2 SVGAGI (reference sequence). The CDR3 loop is CASSTGQGEQFF. CDR3 DNA sequence: TGTGCCAGCAGTACTGGACAGGGTGAGCAGTTCTTC.

This sequence joins TRBV5-4 and TRBJ2-6, with D hard to call. The CDR3 contains 16 residues. The germline V gene has CDR1 SGHNT and CDR2 YYREEE (reference sequence). Trimming removed 0 bases from V and 0 bases from J, with 7 bases in between. CDR3 region: CASSLGGSSGANVLTF. CDR3 nucleotides: TGTGCCAGCAGCTTGGGCGGAAGCTCTGGGGCCAACGTCCTGACTTTC.

The chain joins TRBV16 to TRBJ2-1; tentatively, D is TRBD2 (6 bases). This CDR3 is built from 15 residues. The V and J ends lost 3 bases and 9 bases respectively, with 18 bases between them. CDR1 is KGHSY, CDR2 FQNENV, per germline. The CDR3 DNA follows: TGTGCCAGCAGCCACGGGGACCTCTCTAGCGTTGAGCAGTTCTTC. Protein: CASSHGDLSSVEQFF.

V and J are TRBV19 and TRBJ1-4; D remains ambiguous. The CDR3 has 13 residues. Germline assignment: CDR1 LNHDA and CDR2 SQIVND (reference sequence). V dropped 3 bases and J dropped 13 bases, with 15 bases sitting between them. The CDR3 bases are TGTGCCAGTAGTATTGAATGGGAGACGCCACTGTTTTTT. Residues: CASSIEWETPLFF.

The chain is built from TRBV10-1 and TRBJ1-4; 9 bases line up with TRBD1. CDR1 is WNHNN, CDR2 SYGVQD, per germline (reference sequence). This CDR3 is built from 14 residues. V gave up 3 bases and J gave up 6 bases; unmatched junction bases: 2. The CDR3 region is CASSDRDRDEKLFF. The CDR3, as DNA: TGCGCCAGCAGTGACCGGGACAGGGATGAAAAACTGTTTTTT.

The chain has TRBV2 and TRBJ1-2; a weak D match, TRBD1 (5 bases). The CDR3 sequence is 15 residues long. Germline CDR1 reads SNHLY; CDR2 reads FYNNEI. Between the trimmed V and J ends, which lost 5 bases and 4 bases, there was a span of 17 bases. The DNA of the CDR3 is TGTGCCAGCAGTTCGGCGACAGCCTCCCTCTATGGCTACACCTTC. It encodes CASSSATASLYGYTF.

This chain joins TRBV27 and TRBJ1-5, with D hard to call. V lost 3 bases to trimming and J lost 3 bases, with 6 bases between them. Germline values: CDR1 MNHEY, CDR2 SMNVEV (reference sequence). The CDR3 is 13 residues long. The CDR3 nucleotides read TGTGCCAGCAGTTTTACAGTCAATCAGCCCCAGCATTTT. It is translated as CASSFTVNQPQHF.

The rearrangement links TRBV15 to TRBJ2-1; 12 nucleotides align to TRBD2. The trim removed 0 bases at V and 8 bases at J, leaving 8 bases unmatched. The CDR3 spans 17 residues. Germline CDR1 LNHNV, CDR2 YYDKDF (reference sequence). Here the CDR3 DNA reads TGTGCCACCAGCAGAGACCTAGCGGGAGGGCCAGGCGATGAGCAGTTCTTC. It is translated as CATSRDLAGGPGDEQFF.

The V and J genes are TRBV30 and TRBJ1-2; TRBD1 aligns across 9 bases. CDR1 GTSNPN and CDR2 SVGIG come from the germline V gene (reference sequence). V trimming: 4 bases; J trimming: 7 bases; junction bases outside the gene matches: 10. The CDR3 is made up of 14 amino acids. CDR3 nucleotide sequence: TGTGCCTGGAACCCCAGGGGGACAGGGTTTGGCTACACCTTC. It codes for CAWNPRGTGFGYTF.

The chain joins TRBV6-1 to TRBJ1-5; 8 nucleotides agree with TRBD1. V lost 6 bases and J lost 6; bases outside the gene matches: 10. This CDR3 has 15 residues. Germline V gene data show CDR1 as MNHNS and CDR2 as SASEGT. DNA of the CDR3: TGTGCCAGCAGGGCAGGGGGCATTCCTGCTCAGCCCCAGCATTTT. Protein sequence: CASRAGGIPAQPQHF.

This clone appeared once. V gene TRBV18 combines with J gene TRBJ2-2, with no clear D. Germline CDR1 KGHSH, CDR2 LQKENI. The CDR3 consists of 15 residues. Trimming shortened V by 0 bases and J by 4 bases, and 9 bases separated the two germline ends. CDR3 DNA sequence: TGTGCCAGCTCACCACCTCCAGTCCGCACCGGGGAGCTGTTTTTT. Translating gives CASSPPPVRTGELFF.

The V and J genes are TRBV5-1 and TRBJ2-7; 13 nucleotides match TRBD2. CDR1 is SGHRS, CDR2 YFSETQ, per germline. Trimming at V came to 5 bases and at J to 7 bases, leaving 9 bases not matched to a gene. The CDR3 is 15 amino acids. The CDR3 coding sequence is TGCGCCAGCAGTCGAGGACTAGCGGGAGTCAGAGAGCAGTACTTC. Its translation is CASSRGLAGVREQYF.

J is TRBJ2-5 and V is TRBV29-1; 7 positions agree with TRBD2. Trimming cost V 3 bases and J 1 base; bases outside gene matches: 5. The CDR3 runs 14 residues. CDR1 is SQVTM and CDR2 is ANQGSEA in the germline V gene. In DNA, the CDR3 is TGCAGCGTTGACCCGGGAGGCTCCCAAGAGACCCAGTACTTC. Its protein is CSVDPGGSQETQYF.

The V and J genes are TRBV5-4 and TRBJ1-2; 7 nucleotides line up with TRBD1. Germline V gives CDR1 SGHNT, CDR2 YYREEE (reference sequence). The CDR3 contains 11 residues. V was pared by 7 bases and J by 3 bases, with 0 bases of the junction left unmatched. In nucleotides, the CDR3 is TGTGCCAGCGGGACAGACTATGGCTACACCTTC. It encodes CASGTDYGYTF.

This clone showed up just once. V usage is TRBV2 and J usage is TRBJ1-1; 12 bases agree with TRBD1. Trimming at V came to 7 bases and at J to 3 bases, leaving 6 bases not matched to a gene. This CDR3 spans 15 amino acids. CDR1 and CDR2 from the germline V gene are SNHLY and FYNNEI. CDR3 in DNA: TGTGCCAGCACCGGGACAGGGGGCTATTACACTGAAGCTTTCTTT. Its protein product is CASTGTGGYYTEAFF.

The chain carries TRBV18 and TRBJ1-2, with 9 bases lining up with TRBD1. Trimming at V came to 8 bases and at J to 4 bases, leaving 20 bases not matched to a gene. Germline V gene sequence: CDR1 KGHSH, CDR2 LQKENI. The CDR3 consists of 18 residues. CDR3 in amino acids: CASALPPGTGRSGYGYTF. DNA for the CDR3: TGTGCCAGCGCTCTCCCACCCGGGACAGGGCGATCCGGCTATGGCTACACCTTC.

This clone showed up just once. The chain joins TRBV7-6 to TRBJ1-2, with D possibly matching TRBD1 (5 bases). This CDR3 region has 15 residues. Trimming left V 5 bases short and J 4 bases short, with 17 bases between. CDR1 SGHVS and CDR2 FNYEAQ come from the germline V gene. The CDR3 nucleotides read TGTGCCAGCAGCCGAACAGATGACAGTAGCTATGGCTACACCTTC. This encodes CASSRTDDSSYGYTF.

Only one count was recorded for this clone. V usage is TRBV5-1 and J usage is TRBJ2-6, with 8 bases that match TRBD1. Trimming cost V 4 bases and J 2 bases; bases outside gene matches: 17. The CDR3 extends over 20 amino acids. Germline V gene data show CDR1 as SGHRS and CDR2 as YFSETQ. In nucleotides, the CDR3 is TGCGCCAGCAGCCGTCGTATCGTTGTGACAGGGGCGCCTGGGGCCAACGTCCTGACTTTC. This translates into CASSRRIVVTGAPGANVLTF. Filled out from reference TRBV5-1 and TRBJ2-6, the complete variable domain reads KAGVTQTPRYLIKTRGQQVTLSCSPISGHRSVSWYQQTPGQGLQFLFEYFSETQRNKGNFPGRFSGRQFSNSRSEMNVSTLELGDSALYLCASSRRIVVTGAPGANVLTFGAGSRLTVL.

The chain recombines TRBV6-5 with TRBJ1-1; D is uncertain. V was cut by 0 bases and J by 3 bases, with 8 bases left in between. CDR1 and CDR2 (germline): MNHEY, SVGAGI. The CDR3 has 14 amino acids. The CDR3: CASSYSASYTEAFF. DNA for the CDR3: TGTGCCAGCAGTTACTCTGCGAGCTACACTGAAGCTTTCTTT.

This chain uses TRBV14 with TRBJ2-7, with D possibly matching TRBD1 (6 bases). Trimming cost V 0 bases and J 1 base, with 16 bases left between them. The germline V gene has CDR1 SGHDN and CDR2 FVKESK. CDR3 length equals 17 residues. The CDR3 here is CASSQDPRDTFSYEQYF. The CDR3 region has the DNA TGTGCCAGCAGCCAAGATCCCCGGGACACTTTTTCCTACGAGCAGTACTTC.

This clone was seen only once. The chain is built from TRBV27 and TRBJ2-4, with D perhaps matching TRBD2 (5 bases). Deletions cut 4 bases from V and 0 bases from J, with 7 bases between. Germline loops: CDR1 MNHEY, CDR2 SMNVEV (reference sequence). This CDR3 region has 14 residues. Written as DNA, the CDR3 is TGTGCCAGCAGTTCCGGGGTAGCCAAAAACATTCAGTACTTC. Translated: CASSSGVAKNIQYF.

The chain links TRBV30 to TRBJ1-1; no firm D call. The CDR3 length is 13 residues. V gave up 4 bases and J gave up 0 bases, with 9 bases separating them. Germline CDR1 reads GTSNPN; CDR2 reads SVGIG (reference sequence). The CDR3 sequence is CAWNREVNTEAFF. DNA of the CDR3: TGTGCCTGGAACCGAGAGGTGAACACTGAAGCTTTCTTT.

The CDR3 DNA sequence: TGTGCCAGTACTCCCCTGGGTGCTAGCGGGAGGGCCTATGAGCAGTTCTTC. Residues: CASTPLGASGRAYEQFF. The chain uses TRBV19 and TRBJ2-1; 12 positions agree with TRBD2. The trim removed 7 bases at V and 8 bases at J, leaving 15 bases unmatched. This CDR3 is 17 amino acids long. In germline, CDR1 is LNHDA, CDR2 SQIVND (reference sequence).

CDR3 amino acids: CASRHTSGRAWYEQYF. CDR3 DNA sequence: TGTGCCAGCAGGCATACTAGCGGGAGGGCCTGGTACGAGCAGTACTTC. This chain links TRBV27 with TRBJ2-7; 13 bases fit TRBD2. From germline, CDR1 is MNHEY and CDR2 SMNVEV (reference sequence). The junction had 9 bases not matched to a gene; V was cut back by 6 bases and J by 4 bases. The CDR3 is 16 amino acids.